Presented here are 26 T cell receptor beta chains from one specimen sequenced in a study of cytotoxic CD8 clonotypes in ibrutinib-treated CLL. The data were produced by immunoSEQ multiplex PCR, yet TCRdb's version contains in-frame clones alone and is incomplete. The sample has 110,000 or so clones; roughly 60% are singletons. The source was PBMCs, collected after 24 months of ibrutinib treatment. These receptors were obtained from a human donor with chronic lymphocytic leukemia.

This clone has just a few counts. CDR3 bases: TGTGCCAGCAGCGCTCCCGGGACAGTTGTAGCTTTCTTT. It translates to CASSAPGTVVAFF. The chain has TRBV27 and TRBJ1-1; TRBD1 matches 7 bases. V lost 6 bases to trimming and J lost 10 bases; unmatched junction nucleotides: 11. CDR1 is MNHEY, CDR2 SMNVEV, per germline (reference sequence). This CDR3 is built from 13 residues.

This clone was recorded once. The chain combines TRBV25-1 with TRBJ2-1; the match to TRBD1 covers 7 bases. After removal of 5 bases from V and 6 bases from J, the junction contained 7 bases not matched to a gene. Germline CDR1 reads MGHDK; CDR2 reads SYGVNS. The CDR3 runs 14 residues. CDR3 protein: CASSKSGQINEQFF. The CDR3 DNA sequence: TGTGCCAGCAGTAAGTCGGGACAGATCAATGAGCAGTTCTTC.

The CDR3 bases are TGTGCCAGCAGCAAAGTTTACGGGCGTACTGAGCAGTTCTTC. It is translated as CASSKVYGRTEQFF. This chain uses TRBV21-1 with TRBJ2-1. TRBV21-1 is a pseudogene locus. CDR3 length equals 14 residues.

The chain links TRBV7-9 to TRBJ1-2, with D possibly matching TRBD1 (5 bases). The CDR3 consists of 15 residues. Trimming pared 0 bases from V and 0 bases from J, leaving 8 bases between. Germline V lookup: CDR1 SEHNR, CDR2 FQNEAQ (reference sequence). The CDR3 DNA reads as TGTGCCAGCAGCTTAGCTGGGGCAGCTAACTATGGCTACACCTTC. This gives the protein CASSLAGAANYGYTF.

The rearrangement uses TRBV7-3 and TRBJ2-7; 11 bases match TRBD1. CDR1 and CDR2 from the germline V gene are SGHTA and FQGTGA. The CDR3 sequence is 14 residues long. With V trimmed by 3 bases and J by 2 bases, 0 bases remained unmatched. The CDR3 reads CASSLGQGAYEQYF. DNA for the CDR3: TGTGCCAGCAGCTTGGGACAGGGGGCCTACGAGCAGTACTTC.

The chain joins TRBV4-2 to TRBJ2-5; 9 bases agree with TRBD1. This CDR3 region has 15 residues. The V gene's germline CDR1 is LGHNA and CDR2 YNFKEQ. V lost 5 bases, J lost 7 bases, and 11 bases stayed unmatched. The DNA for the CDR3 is TGTGCCAGCAGCTCTAATCCGGGACAGGGTATGACCCAGTACTTC. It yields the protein CASSSNPGQGMTQYF.

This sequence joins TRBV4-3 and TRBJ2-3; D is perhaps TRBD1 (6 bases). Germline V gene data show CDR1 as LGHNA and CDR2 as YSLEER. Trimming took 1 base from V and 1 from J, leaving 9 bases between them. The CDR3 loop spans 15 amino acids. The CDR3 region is CASSQGGRGTDTQYF. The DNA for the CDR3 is TGCGCCAGCAGCCAAGGGGGGCGCGGCACAGATACGCAGTATTTT.

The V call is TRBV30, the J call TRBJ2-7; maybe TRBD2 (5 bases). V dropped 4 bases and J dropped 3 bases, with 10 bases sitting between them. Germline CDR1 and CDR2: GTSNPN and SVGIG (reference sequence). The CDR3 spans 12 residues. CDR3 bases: TGTGCCTGGATGATGGGAGTCTACGAGCAGTACTTC. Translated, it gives CAWMMGVYEQYF.

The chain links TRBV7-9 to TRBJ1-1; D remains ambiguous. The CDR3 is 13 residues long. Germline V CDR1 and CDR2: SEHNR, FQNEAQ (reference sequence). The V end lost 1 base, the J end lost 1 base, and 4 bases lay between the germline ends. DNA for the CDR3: TGTGCCAGCAGCTTAGGACAGAACACTGAAGCTTTCTTT. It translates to CASSLGQNTEAFF.

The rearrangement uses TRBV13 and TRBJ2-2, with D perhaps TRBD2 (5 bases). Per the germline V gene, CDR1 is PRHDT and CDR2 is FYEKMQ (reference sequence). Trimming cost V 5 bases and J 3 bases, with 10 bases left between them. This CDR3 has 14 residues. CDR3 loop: CASSKLGHTGELFF. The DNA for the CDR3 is TGTGCCAGCAGCAAACTAGGCCACACCGGGGAGCTGTTTTTT.

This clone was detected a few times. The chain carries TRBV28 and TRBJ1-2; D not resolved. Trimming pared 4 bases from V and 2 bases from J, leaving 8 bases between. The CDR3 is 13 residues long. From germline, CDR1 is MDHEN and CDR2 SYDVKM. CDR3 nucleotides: TGTGCCAGCAGTTACGGAGCAAACTATGGCTACACCTTC. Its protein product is CASSYGANYGYTF.

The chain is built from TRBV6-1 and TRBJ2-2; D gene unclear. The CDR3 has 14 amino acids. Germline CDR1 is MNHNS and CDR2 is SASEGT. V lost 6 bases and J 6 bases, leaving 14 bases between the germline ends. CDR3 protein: CASSPTRRAGELFF. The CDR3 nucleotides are TGTGCCAGCAGCCCGACACGGCGAGCCGGGGAGCTGTTTTTT.

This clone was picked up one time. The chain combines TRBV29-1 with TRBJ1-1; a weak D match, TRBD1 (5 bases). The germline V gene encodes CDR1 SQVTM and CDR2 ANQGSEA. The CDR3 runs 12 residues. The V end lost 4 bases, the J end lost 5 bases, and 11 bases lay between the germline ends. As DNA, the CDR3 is TGCAGCGTTGCGGCAGGGTATACTGAAGCTTTCTTT. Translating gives CSVAAGYTEAFF.

CDR3 in amino acids: CASSLMGSGQMNTEAFF. The CDR3 nucleotides read TGTGCCAGCAGCTTGATGGGGTCTGGACAAATGAACACTGAAGCTTTCTTT. The chain carries TRBV5-4 and TRBJ1-1; D is perhaps TRBD1 (5 bases). The germline V gene has CDR1 SGHNT and CDR2 YYREEE (reference sequence). V was clipped by 1 base and J by 0 bases, with 16 bases between them. There are 17 residues in the CDR3. The whole variable domain, filled in from reference TRBV5-4 and TRBJ1-1, reads ETGVTQSPTHLIKTRGQQVTLRCSSQSGHNTVSWYQQALGQGPQFIFQYYREEENGRGNFPPRFSGLQFPNYSSELNVNALELDDSALYLCASSLMGSGQMNTEAFFGQGTRLTVV.

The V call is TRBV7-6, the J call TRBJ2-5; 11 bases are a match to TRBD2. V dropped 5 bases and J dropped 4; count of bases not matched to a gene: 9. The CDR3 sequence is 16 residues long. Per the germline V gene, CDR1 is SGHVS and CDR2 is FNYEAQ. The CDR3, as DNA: TGTGCCAGCAGCCCTAGCGGGGGGACAGTATTAGAGACCCAGTACTTC. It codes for CASSPSGGTVLETQYF.

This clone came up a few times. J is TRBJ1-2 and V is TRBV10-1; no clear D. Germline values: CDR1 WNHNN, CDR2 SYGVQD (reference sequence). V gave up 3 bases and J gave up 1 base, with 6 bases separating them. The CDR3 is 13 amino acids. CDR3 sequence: CASSEGLNYGYTF. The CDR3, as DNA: TGCGCCAGCAGTGAAGGGCTTAACTATGGCTACACCTTC.

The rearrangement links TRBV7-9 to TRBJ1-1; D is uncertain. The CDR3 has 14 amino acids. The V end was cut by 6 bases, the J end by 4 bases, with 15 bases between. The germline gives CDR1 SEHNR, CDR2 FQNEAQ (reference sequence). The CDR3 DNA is TGTGCCAGCAGTGTAGGTCGGGTTGGCACTGAAGCTTTCTTT. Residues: CASSVGRVGTEAFF.

The CDR3 here is CATSGQGDEQYF. CDR3 nucleotide sequence: TGTGCCACCAGCGGACAGGGTGACGAGCAGTACTTC. The chain combines TRBV15 with TRBJ2-7; 8 nucleotides agree with TRBD1. Germline V gene sequence: CDR1 LNHNV, CDR2 YYDKDF (reference sequence). CDR3 length: 12 amino acids. Unmatched junction bases numbered 2, after V lost 5 bases and J lost 5 bases.

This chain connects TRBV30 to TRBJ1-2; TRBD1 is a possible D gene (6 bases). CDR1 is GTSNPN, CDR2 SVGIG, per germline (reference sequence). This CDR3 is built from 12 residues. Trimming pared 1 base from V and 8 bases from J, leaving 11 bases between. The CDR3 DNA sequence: TGTGCCTGGAGTGCGGGACATCCGGGCTACACCTTC. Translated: CAWSAGHPGYTF.

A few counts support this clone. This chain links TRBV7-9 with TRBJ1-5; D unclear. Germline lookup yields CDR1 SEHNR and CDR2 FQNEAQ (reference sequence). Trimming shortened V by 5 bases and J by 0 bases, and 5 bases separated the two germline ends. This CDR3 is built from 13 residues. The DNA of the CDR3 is TGTGCCAGCAGCCCGAGTAGCAATCAGCCCCAGCATTTT. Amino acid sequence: CASSPSSNQPQHF.

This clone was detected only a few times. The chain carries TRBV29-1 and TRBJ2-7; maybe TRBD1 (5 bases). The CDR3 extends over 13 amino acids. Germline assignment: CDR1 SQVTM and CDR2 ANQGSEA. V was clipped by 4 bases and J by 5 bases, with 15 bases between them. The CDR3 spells CSVAVTVSNEQYF. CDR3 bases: TGCAGCGTTGCGGTGACAGTGTCGAACGAGCAGTACTTC.

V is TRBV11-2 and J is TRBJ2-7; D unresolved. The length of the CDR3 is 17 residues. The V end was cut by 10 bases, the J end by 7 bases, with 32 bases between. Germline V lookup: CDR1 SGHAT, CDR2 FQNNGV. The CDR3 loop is CATHYPMWDRKTGEQYF. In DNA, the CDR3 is TGTGCCACCCACTACCCGATGTGGGATAGGAAGACCGGTGAGCAGTACTTC. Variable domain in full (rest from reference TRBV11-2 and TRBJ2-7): EAGVAQSPRYKIIEKRQSVAFWCNPISGHATLYWYQQILGQGPKLLIQFQNNGVVDDSQLPKDRFSAERLKGVDSTLKIQPAKLEDSAVYLCATHYPMWDRKTGEQYFGPGTRLTVT.

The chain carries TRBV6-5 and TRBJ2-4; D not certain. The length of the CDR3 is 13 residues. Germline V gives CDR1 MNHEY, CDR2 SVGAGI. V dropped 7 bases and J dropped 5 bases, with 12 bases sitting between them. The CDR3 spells CASKQVDENIQYF. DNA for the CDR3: TGTGCCAGCAAGCAGGTGGATGAAAACATTCAGTACTTC.

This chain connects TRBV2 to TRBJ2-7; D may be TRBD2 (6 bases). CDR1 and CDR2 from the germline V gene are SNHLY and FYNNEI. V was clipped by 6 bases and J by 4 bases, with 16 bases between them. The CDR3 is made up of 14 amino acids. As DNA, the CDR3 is TGTGCCAGCAGGGGGGACTTTCTAGGATACGAGCAGTACTTC. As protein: CASRGDFLGYEQYF.

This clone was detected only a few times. The CDR3 nucleotides read TGTGCCAGCAGCCCCATTAATGGCGTGGAGGTGGGCGAGCAGTACTTC. Residues: CASSPINGVEVGEQYF. The V and J genes are TRBV4-2 and TRBJ2-7; tentative D call: TRBD2 (5 bases). Trimming took 4 bases from V and 6 from J, leaving 22 bases between them. Germline loops: CDR1 LGHNA, CDR2 YNFKEQ. This CDR3 has 16 residues.

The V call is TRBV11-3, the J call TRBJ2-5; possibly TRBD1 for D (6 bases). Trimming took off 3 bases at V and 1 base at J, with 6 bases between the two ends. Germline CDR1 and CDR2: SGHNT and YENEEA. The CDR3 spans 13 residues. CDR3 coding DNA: TGTGCCAGCAGCTTGGACAGCCAAGAGACCCAGTACTTC. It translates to CASSLDSQETQYF.